This TCR beta chain emerged from a study of CD8 T cells in Susac syndrome. This CDR3 has 15 amino acids. V was clipped by 5 bases and J by 1 base, with 14 bases between them. Germline V gene data show CDR1 as SEHNR and CDR2 as FQNEAQ (reference sequence). cDNA came from around 0.54 to 1 ug RNA primed by random hexamers. MiXCR, run by TCRdb on the immunoSEQ multiplex PCR reads, gives a single entry per CDR3 protein. The table has about 200,000 distinct CDR3 sequences, about 94% seen once. The origin of this receptor is a human donor with multiple sclerosis. This chain uses TRBV7-9 with TRBJ1-1, with unresolved D. The specimen sequenced was CD8+ T cells from PBMCs. The CDR3 spells CASSTPDQTNTEAFF. For the CDR3, the DNA is TGTGCCAGCAGCACCCCTGACCAAACGAACACTGAAGCTTTCTTT.